This entry concerns a single T cell receptor beta chain. Its antigen is undetermined. 13 Jbeta primers and 60 Vbeta primers were used for the PCR. Method: immunoSEQ multiplex PCR; TCRdb's copy keeps in-frame clones and lacks some. The sample carries some 110,000 clones, roughly three quarters recorded once. These data belong to a study of cytomegalovirus exposure and HLA in healthy donors. The study's findings and limits: Cytomegalovirus association was assigned to over 150 TCR beta chains. In a later analysis, common viral pathogens appeared linked to several of the most significant clusters.

The V and J ends lost 3 bases and 7 bases, in that order; junction bases with no gene match: 13. The CDR3 loop spans 15 amino acids. CDR1 is SGDLS, CDR2 YYNGEE, per germline. Sequencing was performed on PBMCs. The gene calls are TRBV9 and TRBJ2-7; 7 bases line up with TRBD2. The sequence came from a man under 40 in good health and CMV-seropositive. The CDR3, as DNA: TGTGCCAGCAGCGGACAAGCGGGGTTCCCGGTAGAGCAGTACTTC. It yields the protein CASSGQAGFPVEQYF.